These 24 T cell receptor beta chains originate from one sample sequenced in a study of Ad26.COV2.S vaccination and SARS-CoV-2 variants. Regarding treatment: around 19 received Ad26.COV2.S at low or high dose, single or two shots; about five received placebo; per-sample allocation not given. Repertoires come from day 63 after the first vaccine or placebo injection. Produced via immunoSEQ multiplex PCR; TCRdb's table is partial and in-frame only. The table shows around 300,000 clones, with 75% to 90% occurring only once. The sample consisted of peripheral blood, taken in a trial of Ad26.COV2.S vaccine versus placebo. The source is a person aged 18-65 years who received the Ad26.COV2.S COVID-19 vaccine or a placebo.

CDR3 region: CASSQSSRTASWPQHF. CDR3 DNA: TGTGCCAGCAGCCAGAGCAGTAGGACAGCCTCATGGCCCCAGCATTTT. V usage is TRBV11-3 and J usage is TRBJ1-5, with D tentatively TRBD1 (6 bases). Per germline, CDR1 SGHNT and CDR2 YENEEA. The CDR3 consists of 16 residues. Trimming cost V 5 bases and J 9 bases, with 23 bases left between them.

The chain joins TRBV7-9 to TRBJ2-1, with 10 bases lining up with TRBD2. Trimming cost V 1 base and J 10 bases; bases outside gene matches: 7. This CDR3 comprises 15 residues. Germline V gene data show CDR1 as SEHNR and CDR2 as FQNEAQ (reference sequence). The CDR3 here is CASSLGGTSVEEQFF. The DNA of the CDR3 is TGTGCCAGCAGCTTAGGCGGGACTAGCGTTGAGGAGCAGTTCTTC.

This clone was seen many times. The genes are TRBV6-4 and TRBJ2-1, with 12 nucleotides matching TRBD2. Germline-derived CDR1 and CDR2 are MRHNA and SNTAGT. This CDR3 is built from 15 residues. Unmatched junction bases numbered 10, after V lost 8 bases and J lost 8 bases. The CDR3 is CASAASSGGAHEQFF. CDR3 sequence (DNA): TGTGCCAGCGCTGCCTCTAGCGGGGGGGCCCATGAGCAGTTCTTC.

This clone was seen only once. The chain joins TRBV28 to TRBJ1-6, with D perhaps matching TRBD1 (6 bases). V lost 2 bases and J lost 9, with 23 bases in between. CDR3 length: 18 amino acids. CDR1 is MDHEN and CDR2 is SYDVKM in the germline V gene. CDR3 region: CASSLGTRGNHAVSPLHF. Written as DNA, the CDR3 is TGTGCCAGCAGTTTAGGGACTAGGGGGAACCATGCGGTTTCACCCCTCCACTTT.

V gene TRBV7-3 combines with J gene TRBJ2-1; 7 nucleotides line up with TRBD2. V dropped 5 bases and J dropped 7; count of bases not matched to a gene: 8. Per the germline V gene, CDR1 is SGHTA and CDR2 is FQGTGA. There are 14 residues in the CDR3. CDR3 sequence: CASSVGGSRNEQFF. DNA for the CDR3: TGTGCCAGCAGCGTCGGCGGGAGCCGGAATGAGCAGTTCTTC.

The chain couples TRBV10-1 to TRBJ1-1; D unresolved. The CDR3 loop spans 14 amino acids. V gave up 2 bases and J gave up 3 bases, with 10 bases separating them. Germline V gene lookup returns CDR1 WNHNN and CDR2 SYGVQD (reference sequence). Here the CDR3 reads CASSEARLDTEAFF. The CDR3 DNA follows: TGCGCCAGCAGTGAGGCACGTTTAGACACTGAAGCTTTCTTT.

V and J are TRBV27 and TRBJ1-6; D is ambiguous. This CDR3 contains 15 residues. From germline, CDR1 is MNHEY and CDR2 SMNVEV (reference sequence). The germline V and J ends were trimmed by 5 bases and 2 bases, with 10 bases remaining between them. DNA of the CDR3: TGTGCCAGCAGTATAACGAGACCCTATAATTCACCCCTCCACTTT. The encoded protein is CASSITRPYNSPLHF.

The chain couples TRBV29-1 to TRBJ2-5; D not resolved. Looked up from germline, CDR1 is SQVTM and CDR2 is ANQGSEA. The V and J ends lost 3 bases and 5 bases respectively, with 13 bases between them. This CDR3 is built from 13 residues. This chain's CDR3 is CSVDRVIGETQYF. Here the CDR3 DNA reads TGCAGCGTTGACCGGGTCATAGGTGAGACCCAGTACTTC.

This chain joins TRBV6-6 and TRBJ2-5; possible D gene TRBD2, 6 bases. Trimming took off 0 bases at V and 7 bases at J, with 12 bases between the two ends. The CDR3 is 14 residues long. Per the germline V gene, CDR1 is MNHNY and CDR2 is SVGAGI (reference sequence). The CDR3 spells CASSYSILEGTQYF. CDR3 DNA: TGTGCCAGCAGTTACTCGATTCTGGAGGGGACCCAGTACTTC.

This chain's CDR3 is CASSPHRDSYEQYF. Here the CDR3 DNA reads TGTGCCAGCAGCCCGCATCGAGATTCCTACGAGCAGTACTTC. This chain joins TRBV5-4 and TRBJ2-7; D is undetermined. The V gene lost 4 bases and the J gene lost 1 base, with 12 bases spanning the gap. Germline V gene lookup returns CDR1 SGHNT and CDR2 YYREEE (reference sequence). The CDR3 is made up of 14 amino acids.

This clone was counted once. The V call is TRBV4-3, the J call TRBJ2-2, with D possibly TRBD2 on 6 matching bases. Trimming pared 2 bases from V and 7 bases from J, leaving 17 bases between. CDR3 length: 16 amino acids. CDR1 and CDR2 (germline): LGHNA, YSLEER. CDR3 residues: CASSQSGGKVDGELFF. The DNA for the CDR3 is TGCGCCAGCAGCCAATCAGGAGGGAAGGTCGACGGGGAGCTGTTTTTT.

Only one count was recorded for this clone. The rearrangement joins TRBV6-2 or TRBV6-3 to TRBJ1-1, with a possible D match to TRBD1 (6 bases). Germline V lookup: CDR1 MNHEY, CDR2 SVGEGT. The CDR3 consists of 16 residues. Trimming took 3 bases from V and 0 from J, leaving 14 bases between them. CDR3 DNA sequence: TGTGCCAGCAGTTATCTACAGGGCGCACTGAACACTGAAGCTTTCTTT. Translated: CASSYLQGALNTEAFF.

V and J are TRBV3-1 (or the pseudogene TRBV3-2) and TRBJ2-1, with TRBD2 matching over 16 bases. CDR3 size: 16 residues. V gave up 4 bases and J gave up 9 bases; unmatched junction bases: 6. From germline, CDR1 is LGHDT and CDR2 YNNKEL (reference sequence). CDR3 DNA sequence: TGTGCCAGCAGCCCCAGGGGACTAGCGGGAGGGCCTGAGCAGTTCTTC. Amino acids: CASSPRGLAGGPEQFF.

CDR3 in DNA: TGTGCCAGCAGCCCCCCACTAGCGGGAGTTTCGCATGAGCAGTTCTTC. Its protein product is CASSPPLAGVSHEQFF. The chain couples TRBV5-5 to TRBJ2-1; 11 bases are a match to TRBD2. The germline V gene has CDR1 SGHKS and CDR2 YYEKEE (reference sequence). The CDR3 runs 16 residues. V lost 4 bases, J lost 8 bases, and 11 bases stayed unmatched.

This chain links TRBV5-8 with TRBJ2-1; TRBD1 matches 8 bases. Looked up from germline, CDR1 is SGHTS and CDR2 is YDEGEE. The CDR3 is 15 amino acids. J was trimmed by 2 bases and V by 4 bases; bases with no gene match: 5. The CDR3 nucleotides are TGTGCCAGCAGCCGGGACAGGAACACCTACAATGAGCAGTTCTTC. Amino acids: CASSRDRNTYNEQFF.

The rearrangement uses TRBV7-9 and TRBJ1-1; D might be TRBD1 (5 bases). Germline CDR1 and CDR2: SEHNR and FQNEAQ (reference sequence). Deletions cut 0 bases from V and 3 bases from J, with 8 bases between. CDR3 length: 14 amino acids. The CDR3 reads CASSLASRDTEAFF. DNA of the CDR3: TGTGCCAGCAGCTTAGCAAGCAGGGACACTGAAGCTTTCTTT.

The rearrangement joins TRBV19 to TRBJ2-1; 14 positions agree with TRBD2. The V segment lost 5 bases and the J segment 8 bases; nucleotides outside the gene matches: 8. This CDR3 is 16 amino acids long. Germline V gives CDR1 LNHDA, CDR2 SQIVND (reference sequence). The CDR3 nucleotides are TGTGCCAGTAGTCCCCAGACTAGCGGGGGGGCCGATGAGCAGTTCTTC. Translation: CASSPQTSGGADEQFF.

This clone was counted between two and nine times. The chain couples TRBV7-9 to TRBJ1-1; D is unclear. The CDR3 is 13 amino acids. Trimming left V 1 base short and J 12 bases short, with 15 bases between. Germline CDR1 is SEHNR and CDR2 is FQNEAQ (reference sequence). In DNA form, the CDR3 reads TGTGCCAGCAGCTTAGATCCCGGGTTTGGATCTTTCTTT. It translates to CASSLDPGFGSFF.

The V call is TRBV14, the J call TRBJ2-7, with TRBD1 as a possible D gene (6 bases). Germline V gene data show CDR1 as SGHDN and CDR2 as FVKESK. Between the trimmed V and J ends, which lost 0 bases and 5 bases, there was a span of 17 bases. The CDR3 contains 16 residues. The CDR3 region has the DNA TGTGCCAGCAGCCAAGAGGGGGCCGGGTTCCCCGACGAGCAGTACTTC. Its translation is CASSQEGAGFPDEQYF.

This chain links TRBV7-4 with TRBJ2-5, with D perhaps TRBD2 (6 bases). Trimming stripped 4 bases from V and 3 bases from J, with 15 bases between. The germline gives CDR1 SGHVT, CDR2 SQSDAQ. CDR3 size: 15 residues. CDR3 in amino acids: CASSWRAVGEETQYF. The CDR3 DNA reads TGTGCCAGCAGCTGGAGGGCTGTGGGGGAAGAGACCCAGTACTTC. The full variable domain, with the rest looked up from reference TRBV7-4 and TRBJ2-5, is GAGVSQSPRYKVAKRGRDVALRCDSISGHVTLYWYRQTLGQGSEVLTYSQSDAQRDKSGRPSGRFSAERPERSVSTLKIQRTEQGDSAVYLCASSWRAVGEETQYFGPGTRLLVL.

This clone was seen more than once but under ten times. The chain has TRBV9 and TRBJ2-1, with 10 bases aligning to TRBD2. This CDR3 is built from 17 residues. With 0 bases clipped from V and 6 bases from J, the junction kept 9 bases outside the gene matches. CDR1 and CDR2 from the germline V gene are SGDLS and YYNGEE. CDR3 bases: TGTGCCAGCAGCGTAGAGGGCGTAGCGGGAGGAGGCAATGAGCAGTTCTTC. It is translated as CASSVEGVAGGGNEQFF.

V usage is TRBV14 and J usage is TRBJ1-2; D perhaps matches TRBD1 (6 bases). The CDR3 covers 13 residues. Looked up from germline, CDR1 is SGHDN and CDR2 is FVKESK. With 2 bases removed from V and 7 bases from J, the gap between germline ends came to 11 bases. CDR3 nucleotides: TGTGCCAGCAGCCAACAACAGGGTTTTGGCTACACCTTC. It encodes CASSQQQGFGYTF.

The table lists this clone with a count of one. The genes are TRBV4-1 and TRBJ2-4; 12 nucleotides align to TRBD2. This CDR3 comprises 21 residues. CDR1 is MGHRA and CDR2 is YSYEKL in the germline V gene. The J segment lost 0 bases and the V segment lost 0 bases, leaving 12 bases of the junction unmatched. In DNA form, the CDR3 reads TGCGCCAGCAGCCAAGAGTCCCCCGGACTAGCGGGGAATGGAGCCAAAAACATTCAGTACTTC. Amino acids: CASSQESPGLAGNGAKNIQYF.

DNA for the CDR3: TGCGCCAGCAGCCAGGACGTGACTAGAATGAATGAGCAGTTCTTC. Encoded protein: CASSQDVTRMNEQFF. The V and J genes are TRBV5-1 and TRBJ2-1, with D perhaps TRBD2 (6 bases). The V gene's germline CDR1 is SGHRS and CDR2 YFSETQ. The V end lost 4 bases, the J end lost 7 bases, and 18 bases lay between the germline ends. The CDR3 contains 15 residues.